Following are 15 T cell receptor beta chains from one sample sequenced in a study of blood T cell repertoires in COVID-19. The protocol was immunoSEQ multiplex PCR, while the TCRdb copy is restricted to in-frame clones and leaves out a portion. The sample shows about half a million clones, about 85% of them seen only once. Sequencing used PBMCs or T cells enriched from blood (not recorded which). The receptors stem from an older woman who had recovered from COVID-19.

The rearrangement uses TRBV9 and TRBJ2-7; tentative D call: TRBD2 (6 bases). CDR1 is SGDLS, CDR2 YYNGEE, per germline. Trimming shortened V by 0 bases and J by 0 bases, and 16 bases separated the two germline ends. The CDR3 has 17 amino acids. The CDR3 DNA sequence: TGTGCCAGCAGCGTAGATCCTCGGGACTCTTCCTCCTACGAGCAGTACTTC. Amino acids: CASSVDPRDSSSYEQYF. The complete variable domain, with remaining parts taken from reference TRBV9 and TRBJ2-7, reads DSGVTQTPKHLITATGQRVTLRCSPRSGDLSVYWYQQSLDQGLQFLIQYYNGEERAKGNILERFSAQQFPDLHSELNLSSLELGDSALYFCASSVDPRDSSSYEQYFGPGTRLTVT.

V usage is TRBV10-2 and J usage is TRBJ2-3, with D maybe TRBD1 (6 bases). Germline CDR1 reads WSHSY; CDR2 reads SAAADI. V shed 10 bases and J shed 1 base, with 12 bases lying between them. The CDR3 covers 13 residues. CDR3 DNA sequence: TGCGCCACCCGCGAGGGGGGCACAGATACGCAGTATTTT. Its translation: CATREGGTDTQYF.

The chain couples TRBV5-1 to TRBJ1-1; 11 positions agree with TRBD1. Trimming cost V 2 bases and J 3 bases; bases outside gene matches: 9. Germline values: CDR1 SGHRS, CDR2 YFSETQ. The CDR3 is made up of 17 amino acids. This CDR3 reads CASSLTGTGGAYTEAFF. CDR3 DNA: TGCGCCAGCAGCTTAACCGGGACAGGGGGTGCCTACACTGAAGCTTTCTTT.

The rearrangement links TRBV19 to TRBJ1-4; weak D call: TRBD1 (6 bases). Germline V gene data show CDR1 as LNHDA and CDR2 as SQIVND (reference sequence). The CDR3 spans 13 residues. Trimming took off 6 bases at V and 6 bases at J, with 11 bases between the two ends. Here the CDR3 reads CASSLGGDEKLFF. CDR3 DNA sequence: TGTGCCAGTAGCCTAGGGGGAGATGAAAAACTGTTTTTT. Full variable domain (outside the CDR3, taken from reference TRBV19 and TRBJ1-4): DGGITQSPKYLFRKEGQNVTLSCEQNLNHDAMYWYRQDPGQGLRLIYYSQIVNDFQKGDIAEGYSVSREKKESFPLTVTSAQKNPTAFYLCASSLGGDEKLFFGSGTQLSVL.

This clone was seen more than once but under ten times. The chain couples TRBV10-1 to TRBJ2-1; TRBD1 agrees at 9 bases. Trimming at V came to 6 bases and at J to 1 base, leaving 4 bases not matched to a gene. This CDR3 is 15 amino acids long. Germline V gene data show CDR1 as WNHNN and CDR2 as SYGVQD (reference sequence). The CDR3 sequence: CASSPGTGSYNEQFF. In nucleotides, the CDR3 is TGCGCCAGCAGCCCCGGGACAGGGTCCTACAATGAGCAGTTCTTC.

The DNA for the CDR3 is TGTGCCAGCAGTCAAGACTATCCGAATACCTACGAGCAGTACTTC. Translation gives CASSQDYPNTYEQYF. The chain links TRBV11-3 to TRBJ2-7, with D possibly TRBD2 on 5 matching bases. V lost 6 bases and J 2 bases, leaving 17 bases between the germline ends. Germline V CDR1 and CDR2: SGHNT, YENEEA. The CDR3 is 15 residues long.

V and J are TRBV9 and TRBJ2-7; 10 bases align to TRBD2. Germline trimming cut 4 bases from V and 0 bases from J; bases unmatched to any gene: 4. The CDR3 contains 15 residues. Germline V gene lookup returns CDR1 SGDLS and CDR2 YYNGEE. The CDR3 DNA reads as TGTGCCAGCAGCTATTCTAGCGGGGGCTCCTACGAGCAGTACTTC. This sequence encodes CASSYSSGGSYEQYF.

The V call is TRBV5-1, the J call TRBJ1-3; perhaps TRBD1 as D (6 bases). This CDR3 comprises 18 residues. The germline V gene encodes CDR1 SGHRS and CDR2 YFSETQ. V was pared by 0 bases and J by 0 bases, with 16 bases between. The CDR3 region has the DNA TGCGCCAGCAGCTTGGGGTCCCGGGACACCTTCTCTGGAAACACCATATATTTT. Residues: CASSLGSRDTFSGNTIYF.

The CDR3 nucleotides are TGTGCCAGCAGCGCAACCGGGGTTGGGAAAACAGATACGCAGTATTTT. Translated: CASSATGVGKTDTQYF. V gene TRBV13 combines with J gene TRBJ2-3, with D possibly being TRBD2 (5 bases). The CDR3 has 16 residues. V lost 5 bases, J lost 3 bases, and 18 bases lay in between. CDR1 PRHDT and CDR2 FYEKMQ come from the germline V gene (reference sequence).

The chain combines TRBV11-3 with TRBJ2-7, with 9 bases lining up with TRBD1. V dropped 2 bases and J dropped 3; count of bases not matched to a gene: 8. There are 16 residues in the CDR3. Looked up from germline, CDR1 is SGHNT and CDR2 is YENEEA. DNA for the CDR3: TGTGCCAGCAGCTTAACTCCGGGACAGGGAATCTACGAGCAGTACTTC. Its translation is CASSLTPGQGIYEQYF.

As concerns this clone: This sample also contains other DNA sequences that code for the same CDR3. This rearrangement joins TRBV7-2 to TRBJ1-1; unclear D gene. Germline V CDR1 and CDR2: SGHTA, FQGNSA. The CDR3 is made up of 14 amino acids. V shed 2 bases and J shed 1 base, with 8 bases lying between them. CDR3 sequence: CASSLNGANTEAFF. CDR3 DNA: TGTGCCAGCAGCTTAAATGGAGCGAACACTGAAGCTTTCTTT.

This clone was detected only once. The chain combines TRBV10-2 with TRBJ2-7, with 7 bases fitting TRBD1. The CDR3 is 14 amino acids. J gave up 1 base and V 4 bases, and 4 bases lay outside the gene matches. Germline values: CDR1 WSHSY, CDR2 SAAADI. The CDR3 loop is CASSVGQVSYEQYV. CDR3 nucleotide sequence: TGCGCCAGCAGTGTTGGACAGGTGTCCTACGAGCAGTACGTC.

The J gene is TRBJ2-3, the V gene TRBV5-1; D is ambiguous. The CDR3 contains 14 residues. The germline gives CDR1 SGHRS, CDR2 YFSETQ. Deletions cut 1 base from V and 6 bases from J, with 12 bases between. The DNA for the CDR3 is TGCGCCAGCAGCTTGTCTGGCCTGGAGGATACGCAGTATTTT. Translating it yields CASSLSGLEDTQYF.

The chain employs TRBV27 and TRBJ1-6; TRBD1 might be the D (5 bases). Germline loops: CDR1 MNHEY, CDR2 SMNVEV (reference sequence). The CDR3 has 14 amino acids. Trimming removed 2 bases from V and 7 bases from J, with 9 bases in between. The CDR3 loop reads CASSLVGGNSPLHF. The CDR3 DNA is TGTGCCAGCAGTTTAGTTGGGGGGAATTCACCCCTCCACTTT.

This rearrangement joins TRBV28 to TRBJ2-2, with D possibly being TRBD2 (7 bases). V lost 7 bases and J 7 bases, leaving 19 bases between the germline ends. The CDR3 runs 15 residues. Germline CDR1 reads MDHEN; CDR2 reads SYDVKM. CDR3 sequence reads: CASTLMGGRGGELFF. The CDR3 DNA follows: TGTGCCAGCACCTTAATGGGGGGGCGTGGCGGGGAGCTGTTTTTT.